Listed below are T cell receptor beta chains from one sample, sequenced in a study of T-cell reconstitution after alpha-beta-depleted transplantation in children. TCRdb fed the PCR reads into MiXCR, producing one record per CDR3 protein. The sample includes some 550,000 distinct CDR3 sequences, 20% to 25% of them seen just once. The sequences come from PBMCs, mostly from graft donor cells, collected 360 days after TCRalphabeta/CD19-depleted stem cell transplant. Every receptor here comes from a boy younger than two who had a stem cell transplant for acute myeloid leukemia, so the T cells may come from the graft donor. Both conserved end residues are part of each CDR3. A D gene is named only where the DNA matches it firmly. Some rows mark clone size as missing; the rest say once, few, many or name a class of expanded clone.

size	V	D	J	DNA	CDR3
few	TRBV15	.	TRBJ2-1	TGTGCCACCAGCAGCGCCATCTACAATGAGCAGTTCTTC	CATSSAIYNEQFF
.	TRBV2	TRBD1	TRBJ2-1	TGTGCCAGCAGCGGGACAGGGCGGAACTACAATGAGCAGTTCTTC	CASSGTGRNYNEQFF
.	TRBV6-2/TRBV6-3	TRBD2	TRBJ2-1	TGTGCCAGCAGGGGTCCTAAGCGGGGGGGGTCTTACAATGAGCAGTTCTTC	CASRGPKRGGSYNEQFF
many	TRBV7-2	.	TRBJ2-4	TGTGCCAGCTGTCAAGGGGGGTATAAGGCCAAAAACATTCAGTACTTC	CASCQGGYKAKNIQYF
few	TRBV12-3/TRBV12-4	TRBD2	TRBJ2-1	TGTGCCAGCAGTTTAAGACTAGCGGGGGGGCCAGGGAATGAGCAGTTCTTC	CASSLRLAGGPGNEQFF
many	TRBV20-1	.	TRBJ1-2	TGCAGTGCTAGACTTCCGGGATTTAACTATGGCTACACCTTC	CSARLPGFNYGYTF
.	TRBV11-2	.	TRBJ2-3	TGTGCCAGCAGGTTTGGCGGGGCCGGTTTCGCAGATACGCAGTATTTT	CASRFGGAGFADTQYF
.	TRBV12-3/TRBV12-4	.	TRBJ2-3	TGTGCCAGCAGTTTAAATGGGGGGGCCTCCCGTGCGCAGTATTTT	CASSLNGGASRAQYF
many	TRBV7-9	.	TRBJ2-2	TGTGCCAGCAGCCTGGCAGGGCTAGCCGGTGGCGGGGAGCTGTTTTTT	CASSLAGLAGGGELFF
many	TRBV4-3	.	TRBJ2-6	TGCGCCAGCAGCCCGGACTCCCGGGCGTCCGGGGCCAACGTCCTGACTTTC	CASSPDSRASGANVLTF
.	TRBV6-2/TRBV6-3	.	TRBJ2-1	TGTGCCAGCAGTTACTTTTTAGGGGGGGGCTCCTACAATGAGCAGTTCTTC	CASSYFLGGGSYNEQFF
many	TRBV29-1	.	TRBJ2-3	TGCAGCGTGTCCCGGGACAAAACTAGCACAGATACGCAGTATTTT	CSVSRDKTSTDTQYF
.	TRBV7-9	.	TRBJ2-1	TGTGCCAGCAGCATGCCGCCCGCGGGGTACTACAATGAGCAGTTCTTC	CASSMPPAGYYNEQFF
.	TRBV29-1	.	TRBJ2-4	TGCAGCGTAGGCCTCCGTCCTGGGACCAAAAACATTCAGTACTTC	CSVGLRPGTKNIQYF
.	TRBV7-2	.	TRBJ2-7	TGTGCCAGCAGCTTAGAAGGCAGGGGTAGCTACGAGCAGTACTTC	CASSLEGRGSYEQYF
.	TRBV28	.	TRBJ1-1	TGTGCCAGCAGTTTTTGGCAGGAGAACACTGAAGCTTTCTTT	CASSFWQENTEAFF
.	TRBV6-2/TRBV6-3	.	TRBJ1-4	TGTGCCAGCGGACGGAGTAATGAAAAACTGTTTTTT	CASGRSNEKLFF
.	TRBV6-2/TRBV6-3	.	TRBJ2-7	TGTGCCAGCAGTTACGTCGGCGGGTTGTACTTC	CASSYVGGLYF
once	TRBV14	.	TRBJ2-5	TGTGCCAGCAGCCGAGCCCGGGCCCCACCTACGGAGACCCAGTACTTC	CASSRARAPPTETQYF
few	TRBV6-5	TRBD1	TRBJ1-2	TGTGCCAGCAGTTCAACGCCGGGACAGGTTCCCTATGGCTACACCTTC	CASSSTPGQVPYGYTF
many	TRBV11-2	TRBD2	TRBJ2-5	TGTGCCAGCAGCCCTCGTGGGACTAGCGGGGGAACCCAGTACTTC	CASSPRGTSGGTQYF
few	TRBV12-3/TRBV12-4	TRBD1	TRBJ1-1	TGTGCCAGCAGTTGGGACAGGGGCCCTGAAGCTTTCTTT	CASSWDRGPEAFF
.	TRBV28	.	TRBJ2-3	TGTGCCAGCAGTTTGGGGGTCAAAAGCACAGATACGCAGTATTTT	CASSLGVKSTDTQYF
many	TRBV28	.	TRBJ2-2	TGTGCCAGCAGTTTAGTGGGCCCTAGGACCGGGGAGCTGTTTTTT	CASSLVGPRTGELFF
few	TRBV20-1	.	TRBJ2-7	TGCAGTGCTACCTTCGCCGGGAAGGTGGAGCAGTACTTC	CSATFAGKVEQYF
many	TRBV2	TRBD2	TRBJ2-3	TGTGCCAGCAGTCCGACTAGCGGGGGGTTCACAGATACGCAGTATTTT	CASSPTSGGFTDTQYF
.	TRBV20-1	.	TRBJ2-5	TGCAGTGCTAGCCGGGACTCGGAGGCGACCCAGTACTTC	CSASRDSEATQYF
.	TRBV20-1	.	TRBJ2-1	TGCAGTGCTAGAGATCCGGGCTCCTACAATGAGCAGTTCTTC	CSARDPGSYNEQFF
few	TRBV20-1	TRBD1	TRBJ2-5	TGCAGTGCTAGAGGAGCAGGGGGCGATAGGGAGACCCAGTACTTC	CSARGAGGDRETQYF
many	TRBV12-3/TRBV12-4	.	TRBJ2-3	TGTGCCAGCAGTTTTTTCGTCGGGGGTCTCACAGATACGCAGTATTTT	CASSFFVGGLTDTQYF
.	TRBV4-3	.	TRBJ1-1	TGCGCCAGCAGCCAAGAGAGGGGCGTGAACACTGAAGCTTTCTTT	CASSQERGVNTEAFF
.	TRBV6-1	TRBD1	TRBJ1-3	TGTGCCAGCCGGGCAGGGGGTCTCACCATATATTTT	CASRAGGLTIYF
few	TRBV27	.	TRBJ2-1	TGTGCCAGCAGTTTTACTCACTACAATGAGCAGTTCTTC	CASSFTHYNEQFF
many	TRBV11-2	.	TRBJ2-3	TGTGCCAGCAGACCCCAGGGGAGGTTCACAGATACGCAGTATTTT	CASRPQGRFTDTQYF
.	TRBV20-1	TRBD1	TRBJ1-4	TGCAGTGCTACCAGGGGGCCTAATGAAAAACTGTTTTTT	CSATRGPNEKLFF
.	TRBV20-1	TRBD1	TRBJ2-1	TGCAGTGCTACCAGACAGGGGTCTTACAATGAGCAGTTCTTC	CSATRQGSYNEQFF
many	TRBV6-2/TRBV6-3	.	TRBJ2-1	TGTGCCAGCAGTTACTCGAGAGGAAGCGAGGGGCTGGTCAATGAGCAGTTCTTC	CASSYSRGSEGLVNEQFF
few	TRBV6-1	.	TRBJ1-2	TGTGCCAGCTCCACGGGGCGAGTATATGGCTACACCTTC	CASSTGRVYGYTF
many	TRBV6-5	TRBD1	TRBJ2-1	TGTGCCAGCAGTTCATCCTCTGGACAGGGTAACAATGAGCAGTTCTTC	CASSSSSGQGNNEQFF
many	TRBV20-1	.	TRBJ1-3	TGCAGTGCTAGAGACGCGGCGCCCTCTGGAAACACCATATATTTT	CSARDAAPSGNTIYF
few	TRBV28	TRBD1	TRBJ2-5	TGTGCCAGCAGTCCGGGACAGCCCCAAGAGACCCAGTACTTC	CASSPGQPQETQYF